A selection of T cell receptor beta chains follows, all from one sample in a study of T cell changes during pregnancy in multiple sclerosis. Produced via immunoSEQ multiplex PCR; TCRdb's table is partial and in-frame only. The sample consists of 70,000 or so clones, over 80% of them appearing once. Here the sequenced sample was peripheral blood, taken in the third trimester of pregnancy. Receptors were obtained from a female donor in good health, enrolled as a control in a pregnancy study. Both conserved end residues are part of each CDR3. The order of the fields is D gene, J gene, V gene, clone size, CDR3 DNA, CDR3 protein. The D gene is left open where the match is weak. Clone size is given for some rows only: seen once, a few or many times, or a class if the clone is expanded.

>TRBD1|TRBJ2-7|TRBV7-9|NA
TGTGCCAGCAGCGCGAGGACAGGCGACGAGCAGTACTTC
CASSARTGDEQYF
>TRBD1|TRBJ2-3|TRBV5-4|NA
TGTGCCAGCAGCTCCGGGACAGGGAGCACAGATACGCAGTATTTT
CASSSGTGSTDTQYF
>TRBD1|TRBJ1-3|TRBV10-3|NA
TGTGCCATCAGGCGGGACAGGGGGGGAAACACCATATATTTT
CAIRRDRGGNTIYF
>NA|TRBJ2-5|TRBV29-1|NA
TGCAGCGTTAGTACAAGGAATACTAACCAAGAGACCCAGTACTTC
CSVSTRNTNQETQYF
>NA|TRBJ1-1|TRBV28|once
TGTGCCAGCACTCGAGGGGGTGGCGCGGCTGAAGCTTTCTTT
CASTRGGGAAEAFF
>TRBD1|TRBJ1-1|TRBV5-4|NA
TGTGCCAGCAGCTTGCCCGACAGGGGTGTCACTGAAGCTTTCTTT
CASSLPDRGVTEAFF
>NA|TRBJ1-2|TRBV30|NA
TGTGCCTGGAGTGTTGACAGTGTTGGCTACACCTTC
CAWSVDSVGYTF
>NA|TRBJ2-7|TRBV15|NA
TGTGCCACCAGCAGAGAGAGGGAAAGGGCCTACGAGCAGTACTTC
CATSRERERAYEQYF
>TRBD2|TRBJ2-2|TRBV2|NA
TGTGCCAGCAGTGGACTAGCGGGAGGGGGCGGCGGGGAGCTGTTTTTT
CASSGLAGGGGGELFF
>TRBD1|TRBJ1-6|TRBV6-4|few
TGTGCCAGCAGTGAACCGGGACAGGGAGATTCACCCCTCCACTTT
CASSEPGQGDSPLHF
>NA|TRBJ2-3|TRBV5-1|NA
TGCGCCAGCAGCTTGCCTAGCCCCGACACAGATACGCAGTATTTT
CASSLPSPDTDTQYF
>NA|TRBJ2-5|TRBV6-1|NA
TGTGCCAGCACCCTCCTGACGGGGAGGGAGACCCAGTACTTC
CASTLLTGRETQYF
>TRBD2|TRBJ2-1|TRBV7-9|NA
TGTGCCAGCAGCTTCGGCGGGAGTCGCAATGAGCAGTTCTTC
CASSFGGSRNEQFF
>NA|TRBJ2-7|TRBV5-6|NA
TGTGCCAGCAGCTTGGACAGGGGGGGCTACGAGCAGTACTTC
CASSLDRGGYEQYF
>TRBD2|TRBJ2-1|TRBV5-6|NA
TGTGCCAGCAGCTCAGGTCCCCCGGGAGGGCCCGATGAGCAGTTCTTC
CASSSGPPGGPDEQFF
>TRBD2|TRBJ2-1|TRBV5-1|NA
TGCGCCAGCAGCTTGGGGCGGGAGGGTTTGGATGAGCAGTTCTTC
CASSLGREGLDEQFF
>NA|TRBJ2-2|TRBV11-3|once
TGTGCCAGCAGCCAAACAGGGTTCACCGGGGAGCTGTTTTTT
CASSQTGFTGELFF
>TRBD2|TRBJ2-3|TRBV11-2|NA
TGTGCCAGCAGCTTTAGCGGGAGCGGGGATACGCAGTATTTT
CASSFSGSGDTQYF
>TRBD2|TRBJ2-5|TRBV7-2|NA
TGTGCCAGCAGCTTCTCCCTCGGGACTAGCGGGGAAAGGAGGGAGACCCAGTACTTC
CASSFSLGTSGERRETQYF
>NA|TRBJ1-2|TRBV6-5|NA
TGTGCCAGCAGCCCGGGGAAGGGTGCTAACTATGGCTACACCTTC
CASSPGKGANYGYTF
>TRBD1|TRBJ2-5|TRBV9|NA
TGTGCCAGCAGCGTAGCCCTGGTAGGGGGCGAGACCCAGTACTTC
CASSVALVGGETQYF
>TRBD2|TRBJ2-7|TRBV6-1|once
TGTGCCAGCAGTTGGACTAGCGGGGCCTCCTACGAGCAGTACTTC
CASSWTSGASYEQYF
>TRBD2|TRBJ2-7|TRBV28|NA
TGTGCCAGCAGTTTGGGCGGGAGGGCCTACGAGCAGTACTTC
CASSLGGRAYEQYF
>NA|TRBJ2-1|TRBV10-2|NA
TGCGCCAGCAGGAGACAAGCCCAATTATCCTACAATGAGCAGTTCTTC
CASRRQAQLSYNEQFF
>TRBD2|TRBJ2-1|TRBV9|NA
TGTGCCAGCAGCGTAGGAGCGGGGGGGTACAATGAGCAGTTCTTC
CASSVGAGGYNEQFF
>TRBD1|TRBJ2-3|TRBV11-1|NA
TGTGCCAGCAGCGATCCCGGGACAGGGCCCACAGATACGCAGTATTTT
CASSDPGTGPTDTQYF
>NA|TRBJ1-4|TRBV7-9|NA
TGTGCCAGCAGCGAATTATTTGGGAGGGATGAAAAACTGTTTTTT
CASSELFGRDEKLFF
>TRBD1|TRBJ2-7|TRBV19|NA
TGTGCCAGTAGTCAGGACAGGGTCTCCTACGAGCAGTACTTC
CASSQDRVSYEQYF
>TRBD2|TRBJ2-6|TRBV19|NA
TGTGGATCTAGCGGTTACGGGTCCGGGGCCAACGTCCTGACTTTC
CGSSGYGSGANVLTF
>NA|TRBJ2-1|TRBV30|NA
TGTGCCTGGAGGCCGGGAGGGGGCCGCAATGAGCAGTTCTTC
CAWRPGGGRNEQFF
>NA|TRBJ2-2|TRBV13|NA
TGTGCCAGCAGCTTACTCCAGGGAAGCGGGGAGCTGTTTTTT
CASSLLQGSGELFF
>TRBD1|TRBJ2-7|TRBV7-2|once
TGTGCCAGCAGCGTCCCGGGACAGGGGATGGTAAAAATGTCCTACGAGCAGTACTTC
CASSVPGQGMVKMSYEQYF
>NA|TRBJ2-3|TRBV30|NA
TGTGCCCTGACCGGGTTGAGCACAGATACGCAGTATTTT
CALTGLSTDTQYF
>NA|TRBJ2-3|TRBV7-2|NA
TGTGCCAGCAGCCTCCTTAGAGATACGCAGTATTTT
CASSLLRDTQYF
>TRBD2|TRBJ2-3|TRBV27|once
TGTGCCAGCAGTTTAAGGGCTAGCGGCTCAGATACGCAGTATTTT
CASSLRASGSDTQYF
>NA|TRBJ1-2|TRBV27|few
TGTGCCAGCAGTTTAGGCCCGTTCTTCTATGGCTACACCTTC
CASSLGPFFYGYTF
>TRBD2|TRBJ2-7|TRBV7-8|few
TGTGCCAGCAGCTTCGATCCCAGCGGGGATGCCTCCTACGAGCAGTACTTC
CASSFDPSGDASYEQYF
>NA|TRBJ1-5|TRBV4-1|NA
TGCGCCAGCAGCCCAAACATTCATCAGCCCCAGCATTTT
CASSPNIHQPQHF
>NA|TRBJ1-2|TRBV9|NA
TGTGCCAGCAGCGTGGGGCAACGAAGTGGCTACACCTTC
CASSVGQRSGYTF
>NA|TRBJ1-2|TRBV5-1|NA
TGCGCCAGCAGCTTGATCGCAGGTCAAGCAGGAGGCTACACCTTC
CASSLIAGQAGGYTF
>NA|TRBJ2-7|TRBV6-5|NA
TGTGCCAGCAGTTCAAAGAATATCTCCCGGAGGGGCGAGCAGTACTTC
CASSSKNISRRGEQYF
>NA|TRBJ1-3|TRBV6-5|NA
TGTGCCACCAGGGGAGCCTCTGGAAACACCATATATTTT
CATRGASGNTIYF
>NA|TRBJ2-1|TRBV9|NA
TGTGCCAGCAGCGTAGGCTACGATGAGCAGTTCTTC
CASSVGYDEQFF
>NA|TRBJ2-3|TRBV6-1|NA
TGTGCCAGCAGTCCAGGGACTCACGTCACAGATACGCAGTATTTT
CASSPGTHVTDTQYF
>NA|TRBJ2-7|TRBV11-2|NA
TGTGCCAGCAGCCAGACCGGGGGGCTCTCCTACGAGCAGTACTTC
CASSQTGGLSYEQYF
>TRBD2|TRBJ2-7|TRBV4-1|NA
TGCGCCAGCAGCCAAGATTGGCTAGCGGGGGGAAGGAGCTACGAGCAGTACTTC
CASSQDWLAGGRSYEQYF
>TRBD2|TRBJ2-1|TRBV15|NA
TGTGCCACCAGCAGAGATTTGACTAGCGGGGGGCGGGAGCAGTTCTTC
CATSRDLTSGGREQFF
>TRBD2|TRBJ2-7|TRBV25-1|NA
TGTGCCAGCAGTCCATGGCGGGGGAACGAGCAGTACTTC
CASSPWRGNEQYF
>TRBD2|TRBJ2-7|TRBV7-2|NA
TGTGCCAGCAGACCGGGACTAGCGGGAGTCTACGAGCAGTACTTC
CASRPGLAGVYEQYF
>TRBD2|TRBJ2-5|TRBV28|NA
TGTGCCAGCATCCCGACTAGCGGGTCTGGAGAGACCCAGTACTTC
CASIPTSGSGETQYF
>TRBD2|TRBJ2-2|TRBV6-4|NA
TGTGCCAGCAGTACTACTTCGCTAGCGGGACGCACCGGGGAGCTGTTTTTT
CASSTTSLAGRTGELFF
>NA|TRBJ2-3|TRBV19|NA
TGTGCCAGTAGATATCTAAATACGCAGTATTTT
CASRYLNTQYF
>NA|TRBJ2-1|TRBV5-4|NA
TGTGCCAGCAGCCGACGGACAACCAGCTCCTACAATGAGCAGTTCTTC
CASSRRTTSSYNEQFF
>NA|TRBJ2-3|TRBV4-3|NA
TGCGCCAGCAGCCAAGATCAACTATCCCCGGATACGCAGTATTTT
CASSQDQLSPDTQYF
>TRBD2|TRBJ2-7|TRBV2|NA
TGTGCCAGCAGTCGGACTAGCGGGAGCTCAGGGGAGCAGTACTTC
CASSRTSGSSGEQYF
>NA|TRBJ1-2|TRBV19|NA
TGTGCCAGTAGTGTCATGGCGGCGAACTATGGCTACACCTTC
CASSVMAANYGYTF
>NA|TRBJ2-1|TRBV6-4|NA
TGTGCCAGCAGTGACAGGGGGAGCTCCTACAATGAGCAGTTCTTC
CASSDRGSSYNEQFF